Shown below are 12 T cell receptor beta chains from a single sample sequenced in a study of T cell repertoires in cytomegalovirus infection. TCRdb called the reads again in MiXCR, with one record for every CDR3 protein. The table includes about half a million distinct CDR3 sequences, roughly a third detected once. Their antigens remain unidentified. The material was cultured PBMCs, obtained from culture after CMV antigen stimulation. These receptors originate from a human donor in good health (CMV status not recorded). Some clones in this sample may be carry-over from other donors' samples.

This chain joins TRBV4-1 and TRBJ2-1; D not certain. V was clipped by 2 bases and J by 5 bases, with 4 bases between them. The CDR3 is 12 residues long. The germline V gene encodes CDR1 MGHRA and CDR2 YSYEKL. The DNA of the CDR3 is TGCGCCAGCAGCCAAACTAACAATGAGCAGTTCTTC. This codes for CASSQTNNEQFF.

The chain employs TRBV10-3 and TRBJ2-1, with 9 positions matching TRBD2. CDR1 is ENHRY, CDR2 SYGVKD, per germline. Unmatched junction bases numbered 7, after V lost 10 bases and J lost 0 bases. The CDR3 has 15 residues. The DNA for the CDR3 is TGTGCCACCCGGACTAGCGTAAGCTCCTACAATGAGCAGTTCTTC. This encodes CATRTSVSSYNEQFF.

This clonotype came up a few times. The chain carries TRBV19 and TRBJ2-5; TRBD2 is a possible D gene (5 bases). There are 13 residues in the CDR3. CDR1 is LNHDA and CDR2 is SQIVND in the germline V gene (reference sequence). With 5 bases removed from V and 4 bases from J, the gap between germline ends came to 11 bases. The CDR3 DNA reads TGTGCCAGTAGTGAGGACTCTTCAGAGACCCAGTACTTC. As protein: CASSEDSSETQYF. Drawing the rest from reference TRBV19 and TRBJ2-5, the complete variable domain is DGGITQSPKYLFRKEGQNVTLSCEQNLNHDAMYWYRQDPGQGLRLIYYSQIVNDFQKGDIAEGYSVSREKKESFPLTVTSAQKNPTAFYLCASSEDSSETQYFGPGTRLLVL.

This sequence joins TRBV7-2 and TRBJ1-1; no definite D call. The CDR3 length is 14 residues. Germline CDR1 and CDR2: SGHTA and FQGNSA. V dropped 3 bases and J dropped 0 bases, with 8 bases sitting between them. The CDR3 region has the DNA TGTGCCAGCAGCTTCTTCGTTTTGAACACTGAAGCTTTCTTT. Translation: CASSFFVLNTEAFF.

The chain employs TRBV7-8 and TRBJ2-1; D may be TRBD1 or TRBD2 (5 bases each). Germline V gene sequence: CDR1 SGHVS, CDR2 FQNEAQ. Trimming stripped 3 bases from V and 0 bases from J, with 12 bases between. CDR3 length equals 16 residues. CDR3 loop: CASSFFEGSSYNEQFF. CDR3 DNA sequence: TGTGCCAGCAGCTTCTTCGAGGGGAGCTCCTACAATGAGCAGTTCTTC.

Only a few counts were recorded for this clonotype. The rearrangement joins TRBV7-3 to TRBJ2-2, with D possibly TRBD2 on 6 matching bases. With 3 bases removed from V and 3 bases from J, the gap between germline ends came to 11 bases. Germline V CDR1 and CDR2: SGHTA, FQGTGA. CDR3 length: 15 amino acids. CDR3 region: CASSFRDFHTGELFF. The CDR3 DNA sequence: TGTGCCAGCAGCTTCCGGGACTTTCACACCGGGGAGCTGTTTTTT.

CDR3 in amino acids: CASSQDQGPYEQYF. The CDR3 nucleotides are TGCGCCAGCAGCCAAGACCAGGGGCCCTACGAGCAGTACTTC. The rearrangement uses TRBV4-3 and TRBJ2-7, with D perhaps TRBD1 (6 bases). V was shortened by 0 bases and J by 2 bases, with 8 bases between the two germline ends. This CDR3 has 14 amino acids. CDR1 is LGHNA and CDR2 is YSLEER in the germline V gene.

This clonotype was picked up a small number of times. The rearrangement links TRBV12-3 or TRBV12-4 to TRBJ2-7; TRBD2 aligns across 10 bases. V lost 6 bases and J lost 3; bases outside the gene matches: 5. The CDR3 is made up of 14 amino acids. The CDR3 nucleotides are TGTGCCAGCAGAGGGACTAGCGCTCGCTACGAGCAGTACTTC. Protein sequence: CASRGTSARYEQYF.

J is TRBJ1-5 and V is TRBV12-3 or TRBV12-4; a weak D match, TRBD1 (6 bases). Trimming shortened V by 5 bases and J by 5 bases, and 10 bases separated the two germline ends. CDR3 length equals 13 residues. This CDR3 reads CASSRGGYQPQHF. The CDR3 nucleotides are TGTGCCAGCAGTAGGGGGGGGTATCAGCCCCAGCATTTT.

This clonotype has only a few counts. V is TRBV12-3 or TRBV12-4 and J is TRBJ1-1; D is perhaps TRBD1 (5 bases). Trimming took off 6 bases at V and 4 bases at J, with 12 bases between the two ends. The CDR3 is 13 amino acids. DNA of the CDR3: TGTGCCAGCAGGGGACGAATGGCCACTGAAGCTTTCTTT. Protein product: CASRGRMATEAFF.

The chain recombines TRBV14 with TRBJ2-2; 10 nucleotides align to TRBD2. CDR3 length: 16 residues. V lost 6 bases, J lost 3 bases, and 7 bases stayed unmatched. Germline lookup yields CDR1 SGHDN and CDR2 FVKESK. The CDR3, as DNA: TGTGCCAGCAGGCCAGCGGGAGGGCCTTACACCGGGGAGCTGTTTTTT. Residues: CASRPAGGPYTGELFF. Full variable domain (outside the CDR3, taken from reference TRBV14 and TRBJ2-2): EAGVTQFPSHSVIEKGQTVTLRCDPISGHDNLYWYRRVMGKEIKFLLHFVKESKQDESGMPNNRFLAERTGGTYSTLKVQPAELEDSGVYFCASRPAGGPYTGELFFGEGSRLTVL.

The V and J genes are TRBV20-1 and TRBJ2-5, with a possible D match to TRBD1 (6 bases). The ends were cut back, 7 bases at V and 5 bases at J, with 17 bases in the middle. Germline-derived CDR1 and CDR2 are DFQATT and SNEGSKA (reference sequence). The CDR3 is made up of 13 amino acids. This CDR3 is CSVDGPRGETQYF. The CDR3 region has the DNA TGCAGTGTCGACGGCCCTAGGGGGGAGACCCAGTACTTC.